Described below is a single T cell receptor beta chain sequence and its context. The PCR used 60 Vbeta and 13 Jbeta primers. Assay used: immunoSEQ multiplex PCR; TCRdb lists only in-frame clones, some missing. The repertoire holds approximately 76,000 clones, 60% to 75% seen once, with 15% to 20% in the top ten. The data derive from a study of cytomegalovirus exposure and HLA in healthy donors. The V end was cut by 0 bases, the J end by 1 base, with 9 bases between. CDR3 length: 16 residues. CDR1 LGHNA and CDR2 YNFKEQ come from the germline V gene. The clonotype originates from a woman in her 40s in good health and CMV-seropositive. The chain employs TRBV4-2 and TRBJ2-2; weak D call: TRBD2 (5 bases). Sequencing was done on a sample of PBMCs. The CDR3 sequence is CASSQDHAGNTGELFF. The CDR3 DNA is TGTGCCAGCAGCCAAGATCACGCGGGGAACACCGGGGAGCTGTTTTTT.